One sample yielded the 27 T cell receptor beta chains listed below, sequenced in a study of cytomegalovirus exposure and HLA in healthy donors. Vbeta (60) and Jbeta (13) primers were used in the PCR. Here immunoSEQ multiplex PCR was the method, and the copy in TCRdb shows in-frame clones only, minus some. The sample lists around 160,000 clones; 70% to 80% were seen once. The sequenced sample was PBMCs. These receptors all come from a woman aged 40 to 49 in good health and CMV-seronegative.

The chain links TRBV19 to TRBJ2-6; 8 nucleotides line up with TRBD1. Trimming cost V 3 bases and J 2 bases; bases outside gene matches: 0. The CDR3 contains 15 residues. Germline CDR1 LNHDA, CDR2 SQIVND (reference sequence). Here the CDR3 DNA reads TGTGCCAGTAGTATGACAGGGGCTGGGGCCAACGTCCTGACTTTC. Protein: CASSMTGAGANVLTF.

CDR3 in amino acids: CASSSRDRGAQYF. Here the CDR3 DNA reads TGTGCCAGCAGCTCCCGGGACAGGGGGGCGCAGTATTTT. The chain is built from TRBV7-9 and TRBJ2-3; 11 positions agree with TRBD1. CDR1 and CDR2 from the germline V gene are SEHNR and FQNEAQ (reference sequence). The CDR3 contains 13 residues. J lost 10 bases, V lost 4 bases, and 4 bases had no gene match. The variable domain in full, completed from reference TRBV7-9 and TRBJ2-3, reads DTGVSQNPRHKITKRGQNVTFRCDPISEHNRLYWYRQTLGQGPEFLTYFQNEAQLEKSRLLSDRFSAERPKGSFSTLEIQRTEQGDSAMYLCASSSRDRGAQYFGPGTRLTVL.

V usage is TRBV18 and J usage is TRBJ2-1; 7 positions agree with TRBD2. Germline V lookup: CDR1 KGHSH, CDR2 LQKENI. V trimming: 3 bases; J trimming: 5 bases; junction bases outside the gene matches: 4. The CDR3 covers 14 residues. CDR3 coding DNA: TGTGCCAGCTCACCGCGGGAGTGGGACAATGAGCAGTTCTTC. It is translated as CASSPREWDNEQFF.

There are a few counts of this clone. V is TRBV7-9 and J is TRBJ2-1; 7 bases map to TRBD1. Germline CDR1 and CDR2: SEHNR and FQNEAQ (reference sequence). V lost 4 bases to trimming and J lost 7 bases; unmatched junction nucleotides: 4. The CDR3 loop spans 13 amino acids. The CDR3 bases are TGTGCCAGCAGCTCCGGGACAGAAAATGAGCAGTTCTTC. Encoded protein: CASSSGTENEQFF.

The chain joins TRBV29-1 to TRBJ2-2; D may be TRBD2 (5 bases). The CDR3 contains 13 residues. Germline CDR1 is SQVTM and CDR2 is ANQGSEA. The V end was cut by 7 bases, the J end by 5 bases, with 14 bases between. The CDR3 reads CSARPPGTGELFF. In nucleotides, the CDR3 is TGCAGCGCTAGACCCCCGGGGACCGGGGAGCTGTTTTTT.

Here the CDR3 DNA reads TGTGCCAGCAGTTTGGGACAGGAGAGTAACTATGGCTACACCTTC. Protein: CASSLGQESNYGYTF. This chain joins TRBV27 and TRBJ1-2, with 8 bases identical to TRBD1. The CDR3 length is 15 residues. CDR1 is MNHEY and CDR2 is SMNVEV in the germline V gene (reference sequence). The junction had 4 bases not matched to a gene; V was cut back by 3 bases and J by 1 base.

The chain recombines TRBV2 with TRBJ1-5; 7 nucleotides line up with TRBD1. The CDR3 is 15 amino acids. The junction had 12 bases not matched to a gene; V was cut back by 7 bases and J by 6 bases. Germline loops: CDR1 SNHLY, CDR2 FYNNEI. The chain's CDR3 is CASTLGGQTGQPQHF. In DNA form, the CDR3 reads TGTGCCAGCACCCTGGGGGGACAGACGGGTCAGCCCCAGCATTTT. Combining the CDR3 with reference TRBV2 and TRBJ1-5 gives the whole variable domain EPEVTQTPSHQVTQMGQEVILRCVPISNHLYFYWYRQILGQKVEFLVSFYNNEISEKSEIFDDQFSVERPDGSNFTLKIRSTKLEDSAMYFCASTLGGQTGQPQHFGDGTRLSIL.

V is TRBV2 and J is TRBJ2-1; perhaps TRBD2 as D (6 bases). Germline values: CDR1 SNHLY, CDR2 FYNNEI. This CDR3 has 13 residues. Deletions cut 6 bases from V and 3 bases from J, with 9 bases between. This CDR3 is CASRLGGYNEQFF. The CDR3 coding sequence is TGTGCCAGCAGGCTGGGGGGCTACAATGAGCAGTTCTTC.

The V call is TRBV5-6, the J call TRBJ1-1; D is unclear. V shed 1 base and J shed 6 bases, with 16 bases lying between them. The CDR3 runs to 15 residues. CDR1 is SGHDT, CDR2 YYEEEE, per germline. The CDR3 nucleotides read TGTGCCAGCAGCTTGACCGCAAACCCAGGCGCTGAAGCTTTCTTT. Amino acid sequence: CASSLTANPGAEAFF.

This chain links TRBV9 with TRBJ1-5, with a weak D call TRBD1 (6 bases). Per the germline V gene, CDR1 is SGDLS and CDR2 is YYNGEE. V was trimmed by 0 bases and J by 5 bases, leaving 12 bases between them. The CDR3 is 15 amino acids. CDR3 nucleotides: TGTGCCAGCAGCGTAGGGCAGGGGATAGATCAGCCCCAGCATTTT. This sequence encodes CASSVGQGIDQPQHF.

The chain uses TRBV4-1 and TRBJ1-4, with D possibly being TRBD1 (6 bases). This CDR3 is built from 14 residues. The ends were cut back, 4 bases at V and 8 bases at J, with 14 bases in the middle. Germline V gives CDR1 MGHRA, CDR2 YSYEKL. For the CDR3, the DNA is TGCGCCAGCAGCCCTGGGGGGGCCAGGGAAAAACTGTTTTTT. Protein product: CASSPGGAREKLFF.

The chain is built from TRBV28 and TRBJ2-1; D gene ambiguous. Germline-derived CDR1 and CDR2 are MDHEN and SYDVKM. The CDR3 runs to 9 residues. Between the trimmed V and J ends, which lost 6 bases and 14 bases, there was a span of 8 bases. CDR3 in amino acids: CASSLSEFF. Written as DNA, the CDR3 is TGTGCCAGCAGCCTTTCTGAGTTCTTC.

The gene calls are TRBV5-1 and TRBJ1-2; TRBD1 is a possible D gene (5 bases). Trimming removed 0 bases at V and 8 bases at J, with 14 bases between. Per the germline V gene, CDR1 is SGHRS and CDR2 is YFSETQ. This CDR3 is 14 amino acids long. The DNA for the CDR3 is TGCGCCAGCAGCTTGGAGCAGGGTGTAAGCGGCTACACCTTC. This gives the protein CASSLEQGVSGYTF.

The rearrangement links TRBV19 to TRBJ2-3; D gene unclear. The CDR3 consists of 15 residues. Trimming removed 2 bases at V and 6 bases at J, with 15 bases between. Germline-derived CDR1 and CDR2 are LNHDA and SQIVND (reference sequence). The CDR3 nucleotides are TGTGCCAGTAGTATAACTATCGGAGCAGTGGATACGCAGTATTTT. Encoded protein: CASSITIGAVDTQYF.

The chain has TRBV5-8 and TRBJ2-5; 10 bases fit TRBD2. The CDR3 contains 16 residues. The germline CDR1 and CDR2 sequences are SGHTS and YDEGEE. Trimming cost V 4 bases and J 2 bases; bases outside gene matches: 8. CDR3 region: CASSNGLADKQETQYF. CDR3 sequence (DNA): TGTGCCAGCAGCAACGGACTAGCGGACAAACAAGAGACCCAGTACTTC.

The chain employs TRBV29-1 and TRBJ1-1; D uncertain. The ends were cut back, 4 bases at V and 10 bases at J, with 16 bases in the middle. This CDR3 has 12 residues. The germline V gene encodes CDR1 SQVTM and CDR2 ANQGSEA. CDR3 DNA: TGCAGCGTTGGGGTGCTAGGAGGGAGAGCTTTCTTT. As protein: CSVGVLGGRAFF.

V and J are TRBV4-1 and TRBJ2-7; tentative D call: TRBD1 (6 bases). The CDR3 is 14 residues long. Trimming removed 0 bases at V and 3 bases at J, with 9 bases between. Per germline, CDR1 MGHRA and CDR2 YSYEKL. This CDR3 is CASSQETGNYEQYF. For the CDR3, the DNA is TGCGCCAGCAGCCAAGAAACAGGGAACTACGAGCAGTACTTC.

This chain uses TRBV30 with TRBJ2-7; D is possibly TRBD1 (6 bases). The CDR3 is 13 amino acids. Trimming removed 3 bases at V and 2 bases at J, with 11 bases between. CDR1 is GTSNPN, CDR2 SVGIG, per germline (reference sequence). The CDR3 nucleotides read TGTGCCTGGAGGGGGGACAAGGCCTACGAGCAGTACTTC. It encodes CAWRGDKAYEQYF.

V is TRBV6-6 and J is TRBJ2-3; D gene unclear. V lost 6 bases and J lost 5, with 9 bases in between. The CDR3 is 12 amino acids. The germline CDR1 and CDR2 sequences are MNHNY and SVGAGI (reference sequence). This CDR3 reads CASRPSGDTQYF. The CDR3 nucleotides read TGTGCCAGCAGGCCCTCCGGAGATACGCAGTATTTT.

This sequence joins TRBV27 and TRBJ1-1; D is uncertain. This CDR3 comprises 16 residues. Germline-derived CDR1 and CDR2 are MNHEY and SMNVEV (reference sequence). The V end was cut by 6 bases, the J end by 4 bases, with 21 bases between. This CDR3 reads CASSQDQTLKVTEAFF. DNA of the CDR3: TGTGCCAGCAGCCAAGACCAGACACTGAAGGTCACTGAAGCTTTCTTT.

This chain uses TRBV28 with TRBJ1-4; the match to TRBD1 covers 8 bases. The CDR3 is 12 residues long. J lost 8 bases, V lost 8 bases, and 4 bases had no gene match. Germline values: CDR1 MDHEN, CDR2 SYDVKM. CDR3 nucleotides: TGTGCCAGCGGACAGGGTAACGAAAAACTGTTTTTT. Translated, it gives CASGQGNEKLFF.

The chain couples TRBV30 to TRBJ2-5; 9 positions match TRBD1. The ends lost 4 bases at V and 4 bases at J; junction bases unmatched: 10. The CDR3 length is 15 residues. Germline-derived CDR1 and CDR2 are GTSNPN and SVGIG (reference sequence). The CDR3 protein is CAWNVRGTGRETQYF. In DNA, the CDR3 is TGTGCCTGGAATGTACGGGGGACAGGGAGAGAGACCCAGTACTTC. The complete variable domain, with remaining parts taken from reference TRBV30 and TRBJ2-5, reads SQTIHQWPATLVQPVGSPLSLECTVEGTSNPNLYWYRQAAGRGLQLLFYSVGIGQISSEVPQNLSASRPQDRQFILSSKKLLLSDSGFYLCAWNVRGTGRETQYFGPGTRLLVL.

This chain uses TRBV6-1 with TRBJ2-2; TRBD1 matches at 9 bases. The CDR3 totals 14 residues. Germline values: CDR1 MNHNS, CDR2 SASEGT. The ends lost 6 bases at V and 7 bases at J; junction bases unmatched: 6. The CDR3 DNA reads as TGTGCCAGCAGGCTGGGACAGGGCCGCGGGGAGCTGTTTTTT. This sequence encodes CASRLGQGRGELFF.

CDR3 in DNA: TGTGCCAGCAGCTCAGACAGGGTGGAGACCCAGTACTTC. Its translation: CASSSDRVETQYF. This rearrangement joins TRBV9 to TRBJ2-5; TRBD1 matches at 7 bases. CDR3 length equals 13 residues. The J segment lost 5 bases and the V segment lost 4 bases, leaving 5 bases of the junction unmatched. Germline CDR1 and CDR2: SGDLS and YYNGEE.

Here the CDR3 DNA reads TGTGCCAGTAGTATTTGGGATGGGGACAGGGAAGCTTTCTTT. Residues: CASSIWDGDREAFF. The gene calls are TRBV19 and TRBJ1-1; 8 bases align to TRBD1. This CDR3 spans 14 amino acids. CDR1 and CDR2 from the germline V gene are LNHDA and SQIVND (reference sequence). Trimming cost V 3 bases and J 8 bases; bases outside gene matches: 8.

The genes are TRBV10-3 and TRBJ2-3; TRBD2 might be the D (5 bases). V was clipped by 6 bases and J by 5 bases, with 6 bases between them. Germline loops: CDR1 ENHRY, CDR2 SYGVKD. There are 11 residues in the CDR3. CDR3 amino acids: CAIRLEDTQYF. The CDR3 DNA reads TGTGCCATCAGACTAGAAGATACGCAGTATTTT.

V usage is TRBV30 and J usage is TRBJ1-2; tentative D call: TRBD1 (6 bases). Trimming removed 8 bases from V and 2 bases from J, with 18 bases in between. The CDR3 extends over 14 amino acids. Germline V gene data show CDR1 as GTSNPN and CDR2 as SVGIG (reference sequence). CDR3 loop: CAGSEGQLNYGYTF. As DNA, the CDR3 is TGTGCCGGAAGTGAGGGACAACTCAACTATGGCTACACCTTC.